A single sample is the source of the 17 T cell receptor beta chains below, sequenced in a study of blood T cell repertoires in COVID-19. Some clones are missing from TCRdb's copy, which holds only in-frame ones; the method was immunoSEQ multiplex PCR. The sample holds about 33,000 clones, about 82% seen once. Sequencing used peripheral blood. These receptors all stem from a man older than 75 with active COVID-19.

This clone came up once. The chain combines TRBV5-1 with TRBJ1-1, with D uncertain. In germline, CDR1 is SGHRS, CDR2 YFSETQ. The V gene lost 0 bases and the J gene lost 1 base, with 7 bases spanning the gap. CDR3 length equals 14 residues. This CDR3 is CASSLDRANTEAFF. Here the CDR3 DNA reads TGCGCCAGCAGCTTGGACCGAGCGAACACTGAAGCTTTCTTT.

The chain joins TRBV6-5 to TRBJ1-2; D remains ambiguous. The V and J ends lost 1 base and 0 bases respectively, with 9 bases between them. Germline values: CDR1 MNHEY, CDR2 SVGAGI. The CDR3 runs to 15 residues. The CDR3 DNA follows: TGTGCCAGCAGTTACTTTGGCGGAGCTAACTATGGCTACACCTTC. This codes for CASSYFGGANYGYTF.

This rearrangement joins TRBV18 to TRBJ2-5; TRBD2 matches 7 bases. Germline V CDR1 and CDR2: KGHSH, LQKENI. After removal of 1 base from V and 0 bases from J, the junction contained 5 bases not matched to a gene. CDR3 size: 16 residues. CDR3 nucleotides: TGTGCCAGCTCACCACAGCGGGGTGGGTACCAAGAGACCCAGTACTTC. It specifies CASSPQRGGYQETQYF.

The V gene is TRBV7-2, the J gene TRBJ2-5, with D possibly matching TRBD1 (6 bases). The V gene lost 5 bases and the J gene lost 5 bases, with 15 bases spanning the gap. CDR1 SGHTA and CDR2 FQGNSA come from the germline V gene. This CDR3 is built from 14 residues. The CDR3 coding sequence is TGTGCCAGCAGCGCCGGACAGTGGTGGGAGACCCAGTACTTC. Its protein product is CASSAGQWWETQYF. Together with reference TRBV7-2 and TRBJ2-5, the CDR3 gives the full variable domain: GAGVSQSPSNKVTEKGKDVELRCDPISGHTALYWYRQSLGQGLEFLIYFQGNSAPDKSGLPSDRFSAERTGGSVSTLTIQRTQQEDSAVYLCASSAGQWWETQYFGPGTRLLVL.

The chain couples TRBV3-1 (or the pseudogene TRBV3-2) to TRBJ2-3, with TRBD1 as a possible D gene (6 bases). V lost 3 bases and J 3 bases, leaving 10 bases between the germline ends. The CDR3 totals 14 residues. CDR1 is LGHDT and CDR2 is YNNKEL in the germline V gene (reference sequence). Here the CDR3 reads CASSHLTGTDTQYF. CDR3 DNA sequence: TGTGCCAGCAGCCACCTTACAGGGACAGATACGCAGTATTTT.

The V call is TRBV6-1, the J call TRBJ1-5, with TRBD1 as a possible D gene (6 bases). The CDR3 loop spans 16 amino acids. The ends were cut back, 2 bases at V and 0 bases at J, with 11 bases in the middle. The germline CDR1 and CDR2 sequences are MNHNS and SASEGT. The CDR3 sequence: CASSELGADSNQPQHF. The CDR3 DNA reads TGTGCCAGCAGTGAATTGGGGGCAGATAGCAATCAGCCCCAGCATTTT.

The chain links TRBV28 to TRBJ1-2; TRBD1 agrees at 7 bases. Germline CDR1 MDHEN, CDR2 SYDVKM. The V and J ends lost 7 bases and 4 bases, in that order; junction bases with no gene match: 9. CDR3 length equals 14 residues. CDR3 in DNA: TGTGCCAGCAACTTTCCGGGACAGACCTATGGCTACACCTTC. Protein sequence: CASNFPGQTYGYTF.

The chain uses TRBV10-3 and TRBJ1-5; D gene unclear. The CDR3 is made up of 14 amino acids. The germline CDR1 and CDR2 sequences are ENHRY and SYGVKD. V lost 5 bases to trimming and J lost 4 bases, with 12 bases between them. For the CDR3, the DNA is TGTGCCATCAGTAGAGAGAGTCAAAATCAGCCCCAGCATTTT. It specifies CAISRESQNQPQHF.

The V gene is TRBV5-5, the J gene TRBJ2-1; 7 nucleotides match TRBD1. Looked up from germline, CDR1 is SGHKS and CDR2 is YYEKEE (reference sequence). CDR3 length: 17 residues. V shed 9 bases, J shed 2 bases, and the junction held 17 bases outside the gene matches. The CDR3 region is CATTRAVTGVAYNEQFF. The CDR3 DNA reads TGTGCCACCACGAGAGCCGTAACAGGGGTGGCCTACAATGAGCAGTTCTTC.

The rearrangement uses TRBV11-2 and TRBJ1-6; the match to TRBD1 covers 9 bases. V gave up 2 bases and J gave up 10 bases; unmatched junction bases: 9. The CDR3 contains 16 residues. CDR1 and CDR2 from the germline V gene are SGHAT and FQNNGV. This CDR3 reads CASSLTRTGAGSPLHF. The CDR3 bases are TGTGCCAGCAGCTTAACCCGGACAGGGGCAGGCTCACCCCTCCACTTT.

This chain joins TRBV2 and TRBJ1-2, with 8 positions matching TRBD1. Germline CDR1 is SNHLY and CDR2 is FYNNEI. After removal of 5 bases from V and 7 bases from J, the junction contained 9 bases not matched to a gene. This CDR3 is built from 14 residues. The CDR3 region is CASSFQGQGRGYTF. The CDR3 DNA follows: TGTGCCAGCAGTTTCCAAGGACAGGGACGTGGCTACACCTTC.

The chain carries TRBV7-2 and TRBJ2-5; D might be TRBD1 (5 bases). The V end was cut by 3 bases, the J end by 1 base, with 9 bases between. Germline loops: CDR1 SGHTA, CDR2 FQGNSA. The CDR3 length is 14 residues. The CDR3 region is CASSLWQGQETQYF. The CDR3, as DNA: TGTGCCAGCAGCTTGTGGCAGGGCCAAGAGACCCAGTACTTC.

This chain joins TRBV6-5 and TRBJ1-1, with 7 nucleotides matching TRBD1. Germline loops: CDR1 MNHEY, CDR2 SVGAGI. The junction had 7 bases not matched to a gene; V was cut back by 2 bases and J by 4 bases. This CDR3 comprises 15 residues. CDR3 bases: TGTGCCAGCAGTTACCTAGGGGGCCGCGGCACTGAAGCTTTCTTT. This encodes CASSYLGGRGTEAFF.

This clone is medium-sized. The chain recombines TRBV7-9 with TRBJ1-2; tentative D call: TRBD1 (6 bases). Germline V gene lookup returns CDR1 SEHNR and CDR2 FQNEAQ (reference sequence). Trimming pared 5 bases from V and 4 bases from J, leaving 11 bases between. The CDR3 has 13 amino acids. DNA of the CDR3: TGTGCCAGCAGCGAAAGGACAGTCTATGGCTACACCTTC. It is translated as CASSERTVYGYTF.

The genes are TRBV2 and TRBJ2-3; D call uncertain. The germline V gene encodes CDR1 SNHLY and CDR2 FYNNEI. The CDR3 has 13 residues. Trimming cost V 7 bases and J 2 bases, with 10 bases left between them. The CDR3 DNA reads TGTGCCAGCAATGAGCCCTACACAGATACGCAGTATTTT. It translates to CASNEPYTDTQYF.

V and J are TRBV18 and TRBJ2-2; TRBD1 is a possible D gene (5 bases). Trimming removed 6 bases from V and 0 bases from J, with 11 bases in between. The CDR3 is made up of 15 amino acids. The germline gives CDR1 KGHSH, CDR2 LQKENI. The CDR3 reads CASSGPTANTGELFF. CDR3 in DNA: TGTGCCAGCTCCGGCCCGACAGCGAACACCGGGGAGCTGTTTTTT.

The chain carries TRBV6-1 and TRBJ2-7; a possible D gene is TRBD2 (6 bases). CDR3 length: 16 residues. Germline V gene lookup returns CDR1 MNHNS and CDR2 SASEGT. V lost 2 bases and J lost 4, with 18 bases in between. The CDR3 is CASSEPGRAEGYEQYF. The CDR3 DNA follows: TGTGCCAGCAGTGAACCGGGGCGAGCGGAGGGTTACGAGCAGTACTTC.